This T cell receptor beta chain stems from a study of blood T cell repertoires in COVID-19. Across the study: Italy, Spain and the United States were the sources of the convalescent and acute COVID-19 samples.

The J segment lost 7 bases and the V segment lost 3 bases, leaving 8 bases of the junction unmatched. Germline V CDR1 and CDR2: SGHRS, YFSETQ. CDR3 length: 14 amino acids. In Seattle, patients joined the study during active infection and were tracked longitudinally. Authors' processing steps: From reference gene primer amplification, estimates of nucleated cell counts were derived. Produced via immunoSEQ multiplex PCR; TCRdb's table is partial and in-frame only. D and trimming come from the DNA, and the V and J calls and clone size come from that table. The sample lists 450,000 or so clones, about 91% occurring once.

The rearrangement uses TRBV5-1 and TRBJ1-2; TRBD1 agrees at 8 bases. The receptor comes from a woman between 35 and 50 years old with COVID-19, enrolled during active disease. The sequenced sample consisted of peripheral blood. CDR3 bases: TGCGCCAGCAGCTCGACCCATACAGGGGGTGGCTACACCTTC. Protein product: CASSSTHTGGGYTF. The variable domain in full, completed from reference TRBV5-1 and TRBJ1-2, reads KAGVTQTPRYLIKTRGQQVTLSCSPISGHRSVSWYQQTPGQGLQFLFEYFSETQRNKGNFPGRFSGRQFSNSRSEMNVSTLELGDSALYLCASSSTHTGGGYTFGSGTRLTVV.